The 15 T cell receptor beta chains below were found in one sample sequenced in a study of shared clonotypes between healthy human individuals. The data were produced by immunoSEQ multiplex PCR, yet TCRdb's version contains in-frame clones alone and is incomplete. The table lists a few million clones, 80% to 95% of them singletons, with about 1.6% in the top ten. As defined, naive CD8 cells were CD45RO-negative and positively selected for CCR7, with terminally differentiated effector memory CD45RA+ cells excluded. Sequences were obtained from naive CD8+ T cells from PBMCs. Receptors were obtained from a man in his late teens or twenties in good health. Some clones in this sample may be carry-over from other donors' samples.

This chain joins TRBV25-1 and TRBJ1-4, with D tentatively TRBD1 (5 bases). The V end was cut by 4 bases, the J end by 8 bases, with 14 bases between. The V gene's germline CDR1 is MGHDK and CDR2 SYGVNS. The CDR3 has 14 amino acids. CDR3 protein: CASSGGKGWEKLFF. DNA for the CDR3: TGTGCCAGCAGTGGGGGCAAGGGCTGGGAAAAACTGTTTTTT. The full variable domain, in which reference TRBV25-1 and TRBJ1-4 provide the parts outside the CDR3, is EADIYQTPRYLVIGTGKKITLECSQTMGHDKMYWYQQDPGMELHLIHYSYGVNSTEKGDLSSESTVSRIRTEHFPLTLESARPSHTSQYLCASSGGKGWEKLFFGSGTQLSVL.

V is TRBV27 and J is TRBJ2-7; TRBD1 aligns across 10 bases. Germline CDR1 reads MNHEY; CDR2 reads SMNVEV (reference sequence). Unmatched junction bases numbered 2, after V lost 1 base and J lost 5 bases. There are 14 residues in the CDR3. CDR3: CASSLLDRGNEQYF. CDR3 in DNA: TGTGCCAGCAGTTTATTGGACAGGGGGAACGAGCAGTACTTC.

This clone has just one count. The gene calls are TRBV5-1 and TRBJ2-5; 7 nucleotides line up with TRBD1. The J call is in doubt because the DNA end fits TRBJ2-7 better. Germline assignment: CDR1 SGHRS and CDR2 YFSETQ. CDR3 length: 14 amino acids. The chain's CDR3 is CASSQGQDSYEQYF. The CDR3 DNA reads TGCGCCAGCAGCCAAGGACAGGATTCCTACGAGCAGTACTTC.

V gene TRBV27 combines with J gene TRBJ2-3; 7 positions agree with TRBD2. The V gene's germline CDR1 is MNHEY and CDR2 SMNVEV (reference sequence). V gave up 7 bases and J gave up 1 base; unmatched junction bases: 5. The CDR3 consists of 14 residues. The CDR3 protein is CASIGLAGTDTQYF. The CDR3 DNA follows: TGTGCCAGCATAGGTCTAGCGGGCACAGATACGCAGTATTTT.

The gene calls are TRBV7-9 and TRBJ2-1; D is unclear. Trimming took 6 bases from V and 0 from J, leaving 12 bases between them. Germline loops: CDR1 SEHNR, CDR2 FQNEAQ (reference sequence). The CDR3 extends over 15 amino acids. The CDR3 is CASSSTRNSYNEQFF. CDR3 nucleotide sequence: TGTGCCAGCAGTTCCACCCGGAACTCCTACAATGAGCAGTTCTTC.

CDR3 loop: CASTNGLSPYNEQFF. The CDR3 region has the DNA TGTGCCAGCACCAACGGACTTTCACCCTACAATGAGCAGTTCTTC. The chain recombines TRBV27 with TRBJ2-1; a weak D match, TRBD2 (5 bases). Trimming took 7 bases from V and 2 from J, leaving 15 bases between them. CDR1 MNHEY and CDR2 SMNVEV come from the germline V gene (reference sequence). The CDR3 sequence is 15 residues long.

The chain carries TRBV5-4 and TRBJ1-4, with D unclear. CDR3 length: 16 amino acids. V was clipped by 3 bases and J by 7 bases, with 19 bases between them. Per germline, CDR1 SGHNT and CDR2 YYREEE (reference sequence). CDR3 region: CASSWRLPEAGEKLFF. The CDR3 nucleotides read TGTGCCAGCAGCTGGAGGCTACCGGAAGCGGGTGAAAAACTGTTTTTT.

Worth noting for this clone: Mismatch with germline at one junction end may stem from a read error. The chain combines TRBV7-9 with TRBJ1-2; TRBD1 might be the D (5 bases). This CDR3 is 10 amino acids long. Per the germline V gene, CDR1 is SEHNR and CDR2 is FQNEAQ (reference sequence). The CDR3: CASSLGQTYF. The CDR3 DNA is TGTGCCAGCAGCTTAGGACAGACATACTTC.

This clone was observed a handful of times. A much larger clone lies a single base off, so this may be a read error. The V and J genes are TRBV5-6 and TRBJ2-7, with D unclear. V was clipped by 4 bases and J by 0 bases, with 2 bases between them. The CDR3 covers 11 residues. Germline CDR1 and CDR2: SGHDT and YYEEEE. Here the CDR3 reads CASSPSYEQYF. In nucleotides, the CDR3 is TGTGCCAGCAGCCCCTCCTACGAGCAGTACTTC.

The V call is TRBV4-1, the J call TRBJ2-1; D possibly corresponds to TRBD2 (5 bases). Trimming removed 0 bases at V and 3 bases at J, with 18 bases between. The germline V gene has CDR1 MGHRA and CDR2 YSYEKL. The CDR3 is made up of 18 amino acids. The DNA for the CDR3 is TGCGCCAGCAGCCAAGATGAAGAGGGCCCGCGGAACTACAATGAGCAGTTCTTC. It translates to CASSQDEEGPRNYNEQFF.

This sequence joins TRBV11-2 and TRBJ1-3; D is unresolved. V was pared by 0 bases and J by 0 bases, with 6 bases between. From germline, CDR1 is SGHAT and CDR2 FQNNGV. This CDR3 contains 15 residues. This chain's CDR3 is CASSLDSDSGNTIYF. As DNA, the CDR3 is TGTGCCAGCAGCTTAGACAGCGACTCTGGAAACACCATATATTTT.

This clone was counted only a few times. This chain links TRBV5-6 with TRBJ1-5; D might be TRBD1 (5 bases). Germline CDR1 is SGHDT and CDR2 is YYEEEE. Trimming stripped 4 bases from V and 8 bases from J, with 19 bases between. The CDR3 runs to 15 residues. As DNA, the CDR3 is TGTGCCAGCAGCGAGCGAATACTTGGGGGGGAGCCCCAGCATTTT. It is translated as CASSERILGGEPQHF.

This chain links TRBV7-9 with TRBJ1-1, with D uncertain. CDR3 length: 11 residues. The V gene's germline CDR1 is SEHNR and CDR2 FQNEAQ (reference sequence). The V and J ends lost 7 bases and 5 bases respectively, with 8 bases between them. The CDR3 sequence: CASKLGTEAFF. The CDR3 DNA follows: TGTGCCAGCAAGCTCGGGACTGAAGCTTTCTTT.

This sequence joins TRBV30 and TRBJ2-7; no clear D gene. Germline V gene sequence: CDR1 GTSNPN, CDR2 SVGIG (reference sequence). Trimming pared 0 bases from V and 0 bases from J, leaving 9 bases between. The CDR3 sequence is 14 residues long. In DNA form, the CDR3 reads TGTGCCTGGAGTGTAACCAGGAGCTCCTACGAGCAGTACTTC. Amino acids: CAWSVTRSSYEQYF.

About this clone: Other DNA sequences within the sample encode an identical CDR3. The J gene is TRBJ2-7, the V gene TRBV5-5; D is ambiguous. The V gene's germline CDR1 is SGHKS and CDR2 YYEKEE (reference sequence). Deletions cut 0 bases from V and 2 bases from J, with 6 bases between. This CDR3 comprises 13 residues. The CDR3 bases are TGTGCCAGCAGCTTGGACAGAGCCTACGAGCAGTACTTC. Amino acid sequence: CASSLDRAYEQYF.